This T cell receptor (beta chain) is from a study of T cell changes during pregnancy in multiple sclerosis (dated by TCRdb to about 2019). Study-level background: In women with multiple sclerosis, the researchers looked at how the T cell repertoire shifted as pregnancy progressed.

The CDR3 runs 16 residues from the cysteine to the phenylalanine. The only DNA kept is the CDR3, 48 bases in frame from the first base. Taken from the germline V gene (reference sequence), the CDR1 and CDR2 loops are PRHDT and FYEKMQ. V sheds 2 bases and J sheds 1 base, leaving 14 bases between their ends. Libraries were made using the immunoSEQ multiplex PCR assay. Here the immuneACCESS table is served through TCRdb, limited to in-frame sequences with V and J called. Missing clones are a known gap in these copies; in checked studies unresolved V genes cover under half, and the rest lacks a known reason. The sample table lists about 12,000 clones, around 94% of them with a count of one. Around 0.28% of the sample comes from the top ten. On this clone: Which antigen it targets is not known. The record has no base qualities; no much larger clone is one base away.

The source of this sequence is a female donor with multiple sclerosis, enrolled in a pregnancy study. The sequenced sample was CD4+ T cells from peripheral blood mononuclear cells, obtained before pregnancy. The rearrangement joined TRBV13 to TRBJ1-1; the D gene assignment is ambiguous. The DNA sequence is given as TGTGCCAGCAGCTTAAGCCCTCTTACCGGGAACACTGAAGCTTTCTTT. Translation gives CASSLSPLTGNTEAFF.